This T cell receptor (beta chain) was captured in a study of blood T cell repertoires in COVID-19. About the study: The United States, Italy and Spain provided the acute and convalescent COVID-19 samples. In each case, the material was cDNA or gDNA derived from T cells, B-cell-depleted T cells, or PBMCs.

V shed 5 bases and J 9 bases; nucleotides not matched to a gene: 16. The CDR3 runs 17 residues. Germline assignment: CDR1 SEHNR and CDR2 FQNEAQ (reference sequence). In the authors' workflow: Cell counts per sample came from amplifying reference gene primers. This table comes from immunoSEQ multiplex PCR, and its TCRdb copy is limited to in-frame clones, with some not included. V, J and clone size reflect that table, while D and trimming were determined from the DNA. The sample consists of about 7,500 clones, approximately 88% of them appearing once. This clone was counted between two and nine times. This rearrangement joins TRBV7-9 to TRBJ1-6; 7 bases align to TRBD1. Sequencing was done on a sample of peripheral blood. This TCR came from a human donor in a cohort sampled during active COVID-19. The DNA of the CDR3 is TGTGCCAGCAGCCCTGCAACAGGGGTCAGTGGGGGTTCACCCCTCCACTTT. Amino acids: CASSPATGVSGGSPLHF.